Included here is one TCR beta chain sequence, with context. The germline V gene encodes CDR1 SGHKS and CDR2 YYEKEE (reference sequence). V trimming: 2 bases; J trimming: 5 bases; junction bases outside the gene matches: 9. The CDR3 is made up of 16 amino acids. The sample is drawn from a study of OX40 agonist ivuxolimab in advanced cancers. TCRdb keeps only in-frame clones here, not all; method: immunoSEQ multiplex PCR. The data hold approximately 70,000 clones, with 85% observed a single time. The sequence was obtained from an adult with an advanced solid tumor such as melanoma, head and neck, liver or kidney cancer. The input for sequencing was CD4+ or CD8+ T cells sorted from blood, taken in a trial of the OX40 agonist ivuxolimab. The chain employs TRBV5-5 and TRBJ2-2; 7 bases are shared with TRBD2. This CDR3 is CASSFSLATGTGELFF. CDR3 DNA sequence: TGTGCCAGCAGCTTCTCACTAGCGACGGGGACCGGGGAGCTGTTTTTT.